This T cell receptor beta chain is from a study of regulatory T cells in long-lasting Graves disease. Study conclusions and caveats: More public clonotypes were shared by persistent patients (about 3,000) than by new patients (approximately 990).

Regarding time point: newly diagnosed GD, antithyroid drugs for less than 3 months. The authors made the TCR library using RNA they extracted from PBMCs. Library construction for TCR beta used iRepertoire HTBI primers and Arm-PCR of CDR3 regions. Via MiXCR, TCRdb re-called the multiplex PCR reads, giving one row per CDR3 protein. This sample yields around 450,000 distinct CDR3 sequences, of which 14% to 15% are seen a single time; roughly a sixth belongs to the top ten. In regard to this clonotype: Its antigen is unknown.

The same sample was also studied in work on T cells in Graves' hyperthyroidism and ophthalmopathy. That study reports: The model identified upcoming ophthalmopathy a median around 6 months ahead of onset.

The sequenced sample was peripheral blood mononuclear cells (PBMCs), obtained at new diagnosis, from a patient treated with antithyroid drugs. The receptor comes from a young woman with Graves disease.

CDR3 in DNA: TGTGCCAGCAGCTTTTTTGGGGACGAAAAGGCTGGGGCCAACGTCCTGACTTTC. Amino acids: CASSFFGDEKAGANVLTF. V and J are TRBV13 and TRBJ2-6; D assignment may be TRBD1 or TRBD2 (5 bases each). V was clipped by 3 bases and J by 2 bases, with 17 bases between them. Germline V gives CDR1 PRHDT, CDR2 FYEKMQ (reference sequence). This CDR3 contains 18 residues. Combining the CDR3 with reference TRBV13 and TRBJ2-6 gives the whole variable domain AAGVIQSPRHLIKEKRETATLKCYPIPRHDTVYWYQQGPGQDPQFLISFYEKMQSDKGSIPDRFSAQQFSDYHSELNMSSLELGDSALYFCASSFFGDEKAGANVLTFGAGSRLTVL.